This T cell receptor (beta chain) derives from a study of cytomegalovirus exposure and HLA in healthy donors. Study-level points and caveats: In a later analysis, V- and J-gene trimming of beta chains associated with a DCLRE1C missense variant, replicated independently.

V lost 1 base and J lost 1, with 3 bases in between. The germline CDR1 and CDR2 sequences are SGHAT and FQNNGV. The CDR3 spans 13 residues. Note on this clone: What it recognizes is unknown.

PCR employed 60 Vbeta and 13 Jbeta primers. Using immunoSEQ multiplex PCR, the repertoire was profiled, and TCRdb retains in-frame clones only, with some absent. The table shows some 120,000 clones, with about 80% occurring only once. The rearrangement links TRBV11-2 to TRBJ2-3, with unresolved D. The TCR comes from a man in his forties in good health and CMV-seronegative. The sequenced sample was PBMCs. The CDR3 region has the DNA TGTGCCAGCAGCTTAGCGGGCACAGATACGCAGTATTTT. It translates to CASSLAGTDTQYF.